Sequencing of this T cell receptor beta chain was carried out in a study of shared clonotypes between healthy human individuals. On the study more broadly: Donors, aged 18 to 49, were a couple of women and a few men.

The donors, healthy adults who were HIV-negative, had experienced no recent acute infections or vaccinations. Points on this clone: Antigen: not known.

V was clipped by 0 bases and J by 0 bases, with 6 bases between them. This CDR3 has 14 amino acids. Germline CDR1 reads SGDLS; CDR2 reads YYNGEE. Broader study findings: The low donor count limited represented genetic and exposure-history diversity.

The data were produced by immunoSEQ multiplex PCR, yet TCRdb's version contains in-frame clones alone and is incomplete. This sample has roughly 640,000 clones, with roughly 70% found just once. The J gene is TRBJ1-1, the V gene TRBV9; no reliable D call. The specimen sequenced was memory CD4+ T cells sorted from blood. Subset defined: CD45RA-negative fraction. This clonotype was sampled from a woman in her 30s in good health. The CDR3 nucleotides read TGTGCCAGCAGCGTAGCACCGGTGAACACTGAAGCTTTCTTT. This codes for CASSVAPVNTEAFF.